These 9 T cell receptor beta chains originate from one sample sequenced in a study of blood T cell repertoires in COVID-19. Sequencing was performed with immunoSEQ multiplex PCR; in TCRdb, only in-frame clones are kept and a portion is missing. The sample lists fewer than 35,000 clones, 91% occurring once. The sample comprised peripheral blood. The origin of the receptors is a man aged 55 to 70 with acute or convalescent COVID-19.

The chain is built from TRBV6-5 and TRBJ1-2; the D gene is possibly TRBD1 (5 bases). V was clipped by 2 bases and J by 4 bases, with 8 bases between them. Germline V lookup: CDR1 MNHEY, CDR2 SVGAGI. This CDR3 region has 13 residues. The CDR3 spells CASSYTGGYGYTF. CDR3 DNA: TGTGCCAGCAGTTACACCGGGGGCTATGGCTACACCTTC.

The V call is TRBV6-6, the J call TRBJ1-4, with D perhaps matching TRBD1 (6 bases). CDR1 and CDR2 (germline): MNHNY, SVGAGI (reference sequence). The CDR3 contains 14 residues. The germline V and J ends were trimmed by 5 bases and 7 bases, with 14 bases remaining between them. CDR3 in DNA: TGTGCCAGCAGTCTACAGGGTGGCAGTGAAAAACTGTTTTTT. Protein: CASSLQGGSEKLFF.

This chain connects TRBV4-2 to TRBJ2-7; the D gene is possibly TRBD1 (5 bases). Germline CDR1 LGHNA, CDR2 YNFKEQ. V was pared by 1 base and J by 5 bases, with 18 bases between. This CDR3 comprises 16 residues. Here the CDR3 reads CASSQVSTGLAHEQYF. CDR3 in DNA: TGTGCCAGCAGCCAAGTCAGCACAGGTCTCGCGCACGAGCAGTACTTC.

The V and J genes are TRBV4-2 and TRBJ1-6, with D unclear. Germline loops: CDR1 LGHNA, CDR2 YNFKEQ. Trimming took 1 base from V and 4 from J, leaving 11 bases between them. The CDR3 is made up of 16 amino acids. In DNA, the CDR3 is TGTGCCAGCAGCCAAGGGTCCGGAGGATATAATTCACCCCTCCACTTT. It encodes CASSQGSGGYNSPLHF.

The chain employs TRBV30 and TRBJ1-1; 7 nucleotides align to TRBD1. CDR1 and CDR2 from the germline V gene are GTSNPN and SVGIG (reference sequence). The V segment lost 1 base and the J segment 11 bases; nucleotides outside the gene matches: 4. The CDR3 runs 11 residues. CDR3 DNA sequence: TGTGCCTGGAGTGACTCAGGGGGGGCTTTCTTT. Encoded protein: CAWSDSGGAFF.

The J gene is TRBJ2-7, the V gene TRBV5-4; 9 bases match TRBD2. The germline V gene encodes CDR1 SGHNT and CDR2 YYREEE (reference sequence). CDR3 length: 14 amino acids. V shed 7 bases and J 7 bases; nucleotides not matched to a gene: 12. The DNA for the CDR3 is TGTGCCAGCTCTATCGGGGGAAGCGGGAGGGAGCAGTACTTC. Protein: CASSIGGSGREQYF.

This sequence joins TRBV6-5 and TRBJ1-2; TRBD1 aligns across 7 bases. The V gene's germline CDR1 is MNHEY and CDR2 SVGAGI. V gave up 6 bases and J gave up 2 bases; unmatched junction bases: 3. This CDR3 comprises 13 residues. This chain's CDR3 is CASRKDRNYGYTF. The CDR3 coding sequence is TGTGCCAGCAGGAAGGACAGGAACTATGGCTACACCTTC.

This chain connects TRBV2 to TRBJ1-2, with TRBD1 identical over 7 bases. The germline CDR1 and CDR2 sequences are SNHLY and FYNNEI. The V gene end was trimmed by 5 bases and the J gene end by 11 bases; junction bases not matched to a gene: 14. This CDR3 spans 14 amino acids. CDR3 coding DNA: TGTGCCAGCAGTACAGGGGCCCGTTCCCAGGGTTACACCTTC. As protein: CASSTGARSQGYTF. Using reference TRBV2 and TRBJ1-2 for the parts outside the CDR3, the full variable domain is EPEVTQTPSHQVTQMGQEVILRCVPISNHLYFYWYRQILGQKVEFLVSFYNNEISEKSEIFDDQFSVERPDGSNFTLKIRSTKLEDSAMYFCASSTGARSQGYTFGSGTRLTVV.

This chain connects TRBV7-9 to TRBJ2-1, with a possible D match to TRBD1 (6 bases). Germline loops: CDR1 SEHNR, CDR2 FQNEAQ (reference sequence). The CDR3 extends over 14 amino acids. The V and J ends lost 5 bases and 8 bases respectively, with 16 bases between them. The CDR3 reads CASSPEGVRDEQFF. In DNA, the CDR3 is TGTGCCAGCAGCCCAGAGGGGGTGAGAGATGAGCAGTTCTTC.